This entry is about one T cell receptor beta chain. This clone was counted only a few times. What antigen it recognizes has not been identified. Base qualities were left out, and no much larger clone turns up one base away. The library relied on the immunoSEQ multiplex PCR assay. For the multiplex PCR, a mixture combining 60 forward primers for TCR Vbeta segments and 13 reverse primers for TCR Jbeta segments was used. Amplification of the CDR3 region of rearranged TCR beta genes was performed with a multiplex PCR assay on genomic DNA. On the Illumina HiSeq System, the amplified TCR beta libraries were sequenced as 87-base-pair reads. From the authors' description of their analysis: A later analysis counted tens of millions of unique TCR beta chains across the 550 to 700 repertoires, and roughly 11 million of these chains were shared by at least two donors. To remove PCR and sequencing errors, raw reads were error-corrected and collapsed into unique sequences using a nearest-neighbor algorithm that merged closely related sequences. CDR3 sequences were aligned to IMGT reference sequences to assign V, D and J gene segments. For a sequence to be retained, a match of at least six nucleotides was required to both a V gene segment and a J gene segment. A rearrangement was called productive if the CDR3 had no stop codons and remained in frame with V and J, and every other rearrangement was called non-productive. CDR3 was defined according to IMGT convention as the region running from the second conserved V-encoded cysteine to the conserved J-encoded phenylalanine. In an earlier analysis of 550 to 650 of the donors, sequences lacking an unambiguous match to a single V gene segment were excluded. An earlier analysis of some 500 of the donors classified V segments as functional when productive rearrangements were above 56.7% and as segregating when the standard deviation between donors was above 5%. A statistical classification framework was developed to diagnose cytomegalovirus status using the catalog of TCR beta chain sequences. In a later analysis, V and J genes were assigned by comparing TCR nucleotide sequences against IMGT/GENE-DB human TR gene sequences. In a later analysis, CDR3 sequences and most-parsimonious VDJ recombination scenarios were assigned using the TCRdist pipeline. In a later analysis, each TCR beta chain was defined by its CDR3 amino acid sequence together with its V-gene family, and reads lacking a unique V-gene family were excluded. A later analysis removed 550 to 700 highly shared, low-generation-probability nucleotide sequences to deal with suspected cross-contamination and a sequencing artifact. In a later analysis, a clonal expansion index was calculated for each public chain from normalized within-repertoire ranks of inferred template counts. Generation probabilities in a later analysis came from a VDJ recombination model fitted to out-of-frame rearrangements, and those results were checked against IGoR. A later analysis scored TCR-TCR, TCR-HLA and TCR-CMV co-occurrence with hypergeometric tests, applying a repertoire-size bias correction to TCR pairs. False discovery rates were estimated in a later analysis by permuting HLA or CMV assignments 20 times. In a later analysis, co-occurring TCRs were grouped using DBSCAN, and TCRdist sequence similarity was added for clustering within HLA-allele-positive subsets. Repertoires with fewer than 30,000 or more than 120,000 public chains, plus five repertoires with anomalous nucleotide sharing, were excluded from co-occurrence clustering. TCRdb holds this immuneACCESS table with in-frame rearrangements only. Some clones are missing; in checked studies, unresolved V genes explain under half, and the rest has no known cause. From that table come the V and J calls and clone size; the DNA was used to work out D and trimming. In this sample the table shows around 67,000 clones, 75% to 85% of which occur a single time. The ten biggest clones cover 7.8% of the sample.

CDR1 and CDR2 were assigned from the germline V gene as SQVTM and ANQGSEA. The cysteine opens and the phenylalanine closes a CDR3 of 14 amino acids. The sequence is cut down to CDR3 DNA, 42 bases in frame from base 1. V is pruned by 6 bases and J by 11 bases, leaving 18 bases of the junction without a gene match. The sample originates from a study of cytomegalovirus exposure and HLA in healthy donors (dated by TCRdb to 2017 to 2019). Regarding the study in general: An earlier analysis of about 530 of the donors reported under 300 Gb of sequence data and 90 million to 120 million unique TCR beta sequences obtained from about 170 million T cells. The study aimed to test whether cataloging public T cell receptors could reveal signatures of past pathogen exposure. Typing coverage differed by locus: A, B, C, DRB1 and DQB1 were typed in roughly 629-640 donors, DQA1 in about 500, DPA1 in approximately 600, and DPB1 in 472. On average, over 200,000 unique TCR beta nucleotide sequences were sequenced per donor among a few hundred genotyped donors of the cohort, with roughly 20% of those sequences being non-productive. Rather than using new phenotypic data, the later analysis identified candidate immune exposures from TCR beta sequences and from how often those sequences occurred across donors. Alongside the repertoire data, information on donor age, sex, ethnicity and CMV serostatus was compiled. Every repertoire in the discovery cohort had been generated on one and the same sequencing platform. In an earlier analysis of about 590 of the donors, high-throughput TCR beta sequencing was used to judge whether each TCR beta V gene segment behaved as functional or pseudogenic. A later analysis re-analyzed previously published TCR beta repertoires from 550 to 700 donors and added high-resolution HLA genotyping to study TCR occurrence patterns. Roughly 300 gigabases of sequencing data and tens of millions of unique TCR sequences were included in an early release covering about 700 HLA-typed donors. Along with the roughly 670-subject first cohort, a separate validation cohort of some 130 different subjects was used. The study used immunosequencing to profile the T cell repertoires of approximately 650 subjects and linked those repertoires to cytomegalovirus serostatus. HLA typing covered class I and class II loci at four-digit resolution. Of the roughly 400 genotyped donors, roughly 80% were placed in the genetic ancestry cluster associated with self-reported Caucasian donors. A later genetic analysis used genome-wide SNP genotypes for about 55% of the 666 donors, treating that subset as a discovery cohort. High-throughput TCR immunosequencing, statistical association of individual TCRs with disease status, and machine learning were combined to predict cytomegalovirus infection status. Because of strong linkage in the cohort, roughly five DR-DQ haplotypes were treated as single units for association and clustering. The study at large found these results: While some public TCRs were present in many individuals, most TCR sequences turned up only very rarely across donors. A cluster of highly shared sequence variants was judged likely to represent a technical artifact of the sequencing pipeline. Presence/absence analyses assumed roughly uniform sequencing depth across donors, an assumption that may not hold. The authors suggested that the approach could potentially be generalized to other disease states and immunological phenotypes. According to a later genetic analysis, donors in an Asian-associated ancestry cluster had fewer N-insertions in productive TCRs than the approximately 630-donor mean. According to a later analysis, TCR association rates differed among HLA loci, with DRB1 alleles showing the most associated TCRs and HLA-C alleles showing the fewest. At a false discovery rate of 0.05, a later analysis linked some 18,000 TCR beta sequences to specific HLA alleles. In a later genetic analysis, a missense DCLRE1C variant was associated with V-gene and J-gene trimming of TCR beta chains, and the association was replicated in an independent cohort. For the cohort, immune exposure information was limited to CMV serostatus. Because counts were too low, 15 to 20 rarely observed V segments, including chromosome 9 orphons, were excluded from the earlier analysis of around 590 of the donors. The study gave a list of 150 to 200 TCR beta chains associated with cytomegalovirus. In an earlier analysis of some 500 of the donors, most TCR beta V segments appeared in productive rearrangements about 87% or about 30% of the time, broadly matching IMGT annotations. Correlated functional status among segregating V segments might reflect linkage disequilibrium, but an unknown experimental factor could not be ruled out. Several of the top co-occurrence clusters appeared to be linked to parvovirus B19, influenza, CMV and Epstein-Barr virus, according to a later analysis. In vitro tests confirmed that a few of the cytomegalovirus-associated TCR beta chains recognize cytomegalovirus antigens. Cytomegalovirus status was reported to be diagnosed by the classifier with high specificity and sensitivity in both the original and validation cohorts. Assigning TCR associations to individual alleles was difficult when HLA alleles, especially DR and DQ, strongly co-occurred. Because HLA typing was missing for some donors at each locus, association tests included only the typed subset. According to a later analysis, most CMV-associated TCR beta chains appeared to be HLA-restricted, and the HLA associations seemed to be driven largely by CMV exposure. A further reported finding was that TCR beta sequences accurately predicted the HLA-A and HLA-B alleles for most subjects in the first cohort. A later analysis found that HLA-associated TCR beta chains were more clonally expanded and had lower generation probabilities than equally common non-associated chains. The 87-base-pair reads could not distinguish some IMGT-functional V segments, including TRBV6-2 and TRBV6-3, so those segments were excluded. The cohort was sequenced for TCR beta chains only, and without alpha or paired-chain data the features that could be detected were limited.

In total, fewer than 750 healthy bone marrow donors made up the cohort. Cohort members were all nominally healthy when sampled, although unrecorded immune exposures were likely present. The donor tested CMV seropositive and was one of the 289 seropositive cohort members. Every donor gave a peripheral blood sample, and the peripheral blood mononuclear cells from that sample were used for TCR beta sequencing. The Qiagen DNeasy Blood Extraction Kit was used to extract genomic DNA from the blood cell samples. The sequence was collected from a man aged 18 to 30 in good health and CMV-seropositive. Sequencing was done on a sample of PBMCs. The V and J segments used are TRBV29-1 and TRBJ2-5, with TRBD1 identical over 7 junction bases. The CDR3 protein is CSVERDRQGSGQYF. The nucleotide sequence reads as follows: TGCAGCGTAGAGAGGGACCGACAGGGTTCAGGGCAGTACTTC.